This T cell receptor (beta chain) was sequenced in a study of cytomegalovirus exposure and HLA in healthy donors. V lost 3 bases and J lost 12, with 12 bases in between. Looked up from germline, CDR1 is SGHRS and CDR2 is YFSETQ. This CDR3 contains 11 residues. As for this clone: What it recognizes is unknown.

Findings and caveats of the study: Links to common viral pathogens appeared, in a later analysis, for several of the most significant clusters. Confirmation in vitro established that a few CMV-associated chains were specific for CMV antigens. A later analysis showed TCR association rates differing by HLA locus, peaking at DRB1 and lowest at HLA-C.

Primers included in the PCR were 60 Vbeta and 13 Jbeta primers. In the study's own analysis: There were 80 million to 95 million unique TCR beta chains by a later count, and around 10 million of them were shared. The data were produced by immunoSEQ multiplex PCR, yet TCRdb's version contains in-frame clones alone and is incomplete. Clone size and the V and J calls come from that table; the DNA yielded D and trimming. Its listing shows roughly 120,000 clones. The chain employs TRBV5-1 and TRBJ1-2; maybe TRBD1 (6 bases). This receptor was identified in a man younger than 40 in good health and CMV-seronegative. Sequencing was carried out using PBMCs. CDR3 protein: CASSSATGNTF. The CDR3 DNA is TGCGCCAGCAGCTCGGCGACAGGAAACACCTTC.